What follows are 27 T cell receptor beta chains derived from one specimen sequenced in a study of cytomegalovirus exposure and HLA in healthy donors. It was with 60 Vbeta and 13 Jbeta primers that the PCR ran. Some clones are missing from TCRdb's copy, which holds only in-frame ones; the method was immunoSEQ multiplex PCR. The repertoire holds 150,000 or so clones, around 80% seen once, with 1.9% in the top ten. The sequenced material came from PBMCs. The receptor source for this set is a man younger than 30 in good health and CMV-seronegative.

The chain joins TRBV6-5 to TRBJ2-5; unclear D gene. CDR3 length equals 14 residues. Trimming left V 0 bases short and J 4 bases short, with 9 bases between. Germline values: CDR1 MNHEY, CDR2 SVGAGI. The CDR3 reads CASSYSLSGETQYF. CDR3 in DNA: TGTGCCAGCAGTTACTCGTTGTCCGGAGAGACCCAGTACTTC.

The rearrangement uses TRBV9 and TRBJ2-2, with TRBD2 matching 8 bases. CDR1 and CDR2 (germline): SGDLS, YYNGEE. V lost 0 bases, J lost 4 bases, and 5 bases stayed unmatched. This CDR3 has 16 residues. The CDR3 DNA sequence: TGTGCCAGCAGCGTAGGTGGCGGGAGGAGCACCGGGGAGCTGTTTTTT. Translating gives CASSVGGGRSTGELFF.

CDR3 loop: CASYGGDEAFF. As DNA, the CDR3 is TGTGCCAGCTATGGGGGGGATGAAGCTTTCTTT. This chain links TRBV2 with TRBJ1-1; tentatively, D is TRBD1 (5 bases). The germline gives CDR1 SNHLY, CDR2 FYNNEI. The V end lost 8 bases, the J end lost 7 bases, and 11 bases lay between the germline ends. The CDR3 consists of 11 residues.

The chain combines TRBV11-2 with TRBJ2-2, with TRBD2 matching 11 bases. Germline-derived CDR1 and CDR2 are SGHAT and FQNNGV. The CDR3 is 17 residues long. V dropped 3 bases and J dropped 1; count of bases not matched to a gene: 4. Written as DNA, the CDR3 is TGTGCCAGCAGCTTCCCCGGGACTAGCGGGAACACCGGGGAGCTGTTTTTT. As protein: CASSFPGTSGNTGELFF.

The CDR3 protein is CASSAAGGYTF. The DNA of the CDR3 is TGTGCCAGCAGTGCCGCGGGCGGCTACACCTTC. The J gene is TRBJ1-2, the V gene TRBV28; the D is unclear. CDR1 is MDHEN and CDR2 is SYDVKM in the germline V gene. Trimming removed 5 bases from V and 8 bases from J, with 9 bases in between. CDR3 length: 11 amino acids.

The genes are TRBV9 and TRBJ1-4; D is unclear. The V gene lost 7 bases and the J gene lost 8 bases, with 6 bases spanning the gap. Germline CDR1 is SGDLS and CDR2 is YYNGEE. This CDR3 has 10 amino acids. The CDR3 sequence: CASGSEKLFF. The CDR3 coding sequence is TGTGCCAGCGGGAGCGAAAAACTGTTTTTT.

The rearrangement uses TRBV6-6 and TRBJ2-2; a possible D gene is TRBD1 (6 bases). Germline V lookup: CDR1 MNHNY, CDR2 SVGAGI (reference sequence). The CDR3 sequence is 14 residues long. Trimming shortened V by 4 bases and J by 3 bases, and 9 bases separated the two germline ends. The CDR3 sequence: CASSSQGYTGELFF. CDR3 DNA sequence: TGTGCCAGCAGTTCACAGGGTTACACCGGGGAGCTGTTTTTT.

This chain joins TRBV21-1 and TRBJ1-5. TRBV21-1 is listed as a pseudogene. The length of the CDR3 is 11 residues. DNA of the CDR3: TGTGCCAGCCCCCGGTATCAGCCCCAGCATTTT. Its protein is CASPRYQPQHF.

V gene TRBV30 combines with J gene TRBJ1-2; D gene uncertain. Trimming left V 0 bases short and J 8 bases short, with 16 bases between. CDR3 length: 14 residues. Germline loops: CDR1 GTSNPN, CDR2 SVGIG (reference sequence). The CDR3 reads CAWSVDSGSSGYTF. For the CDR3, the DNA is TGTGCCTGGAGTGTAGATTCGGGGTCGTCCGGCTACACCTTC.

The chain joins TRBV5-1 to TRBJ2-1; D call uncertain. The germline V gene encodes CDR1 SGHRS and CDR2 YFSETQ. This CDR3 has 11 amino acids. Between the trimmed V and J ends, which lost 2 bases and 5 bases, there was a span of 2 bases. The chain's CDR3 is CASSFNNEQFF. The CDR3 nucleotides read TGCGCCAGCAGCTTCAACAATGAGCAGTTCTTC.

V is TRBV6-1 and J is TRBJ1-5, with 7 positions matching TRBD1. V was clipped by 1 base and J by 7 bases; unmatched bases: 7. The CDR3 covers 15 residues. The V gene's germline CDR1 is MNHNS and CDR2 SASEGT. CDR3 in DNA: TGTGCCAGCAGTGAAGAGACAGGGCTGGGGCAGCCCCAGCATTTT. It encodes CASSEETGLGQPQHF.

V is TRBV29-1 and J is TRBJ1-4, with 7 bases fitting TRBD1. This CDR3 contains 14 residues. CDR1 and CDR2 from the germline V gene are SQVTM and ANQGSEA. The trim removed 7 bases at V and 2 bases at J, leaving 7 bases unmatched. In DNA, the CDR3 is TGCAGCGCCCTCCGACAGGGTACTAATGAAAAACTGTTTTTT. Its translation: CSALRQGTNEKLFF. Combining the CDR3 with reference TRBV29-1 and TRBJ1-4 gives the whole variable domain SAVISQKPSRDICQRGTSLTIQCQVDSQVTMMFWYRQQPGQSLTLIATANQGSEATYESGFVIDKFPISRPNLTFSTLTVSNMSPEDSSIYLCSALRQGTNEKLFFGSGTQLSVL.

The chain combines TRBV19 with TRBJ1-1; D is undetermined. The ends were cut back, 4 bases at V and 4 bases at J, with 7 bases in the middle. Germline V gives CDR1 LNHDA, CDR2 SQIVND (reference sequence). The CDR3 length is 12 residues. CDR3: CASSRGFTEAFF. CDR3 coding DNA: TGTGCCAGTAGTAGAGGGTTCACTGAAGCTTTCTTT.

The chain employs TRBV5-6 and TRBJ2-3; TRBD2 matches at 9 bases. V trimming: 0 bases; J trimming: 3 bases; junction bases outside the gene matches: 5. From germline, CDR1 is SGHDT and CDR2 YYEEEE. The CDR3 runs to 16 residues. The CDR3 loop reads CASSLGSAGGTDTQYF. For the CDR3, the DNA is TGTGCCAGCAGCTTGGGTTCGGCGGGGGGGACAGATACGCAGTATTTT. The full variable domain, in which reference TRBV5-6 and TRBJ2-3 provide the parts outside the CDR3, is DAGVTQSPTHLIKTRGQQVTLRCSPKSGHDTVSWYQQALGQGPQFIFQYYEEEERQRGNFPDRFSGHQFPNYSSELNVNALLLGDSALYLCASSLGSAGGTDTQYFGPGTRLTVL.

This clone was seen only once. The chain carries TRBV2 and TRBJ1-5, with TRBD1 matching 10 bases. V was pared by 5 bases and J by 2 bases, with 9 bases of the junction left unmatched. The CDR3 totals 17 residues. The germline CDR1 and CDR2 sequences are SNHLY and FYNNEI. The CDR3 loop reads CASSPGQGNFGNQPQHF. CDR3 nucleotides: TGTGCCAGCAGTCCGGGACAGGGGAATTTTGGCAATCAGCCCCAGCATTTT.

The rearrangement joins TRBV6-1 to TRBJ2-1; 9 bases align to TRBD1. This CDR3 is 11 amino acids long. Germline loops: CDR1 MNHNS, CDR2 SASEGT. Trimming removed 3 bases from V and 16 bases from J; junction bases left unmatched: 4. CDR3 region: CASSDRDRVFF. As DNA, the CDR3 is TGTGCCAGCAGTGACCGGGACAGGGTATTCTTC.

The CDR3 sequence: CASSPQGANEQFF. The CDR3 nucleotides are TGTGCCAGCAGCCCACAGGGGGCCAATGAGCAGTTCTTC. This chain links TRBV7-3 with TRBJ2-1, with 9 bases identical to TRBD1. This CDR3 comprises 13 residues. The germline CDR1 and CDR2 sequences are SGHTA and FQGTGA. V lost 5 bases, J lost 6 bases, and 2 bases stayed unmatched.

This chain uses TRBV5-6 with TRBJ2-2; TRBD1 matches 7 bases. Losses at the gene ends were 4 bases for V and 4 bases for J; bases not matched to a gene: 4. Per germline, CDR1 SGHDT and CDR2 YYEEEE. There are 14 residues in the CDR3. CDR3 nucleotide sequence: TGTGCCAGCAGCATTCGACAGGGCACCGGGGAGCTGTTTTTT. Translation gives CASSIRQGTGELFF. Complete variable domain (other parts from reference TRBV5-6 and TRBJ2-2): DAGVTQSPTHLIKTRGQQVTLRCSPKSGHDTVSWYQQALGQGPQFIFQYYEEEERQRGNFPDRFSGHQFPNYSSELNVNALLLGDSALYLCASSIRQGTGELFFGEGSRLTVL.

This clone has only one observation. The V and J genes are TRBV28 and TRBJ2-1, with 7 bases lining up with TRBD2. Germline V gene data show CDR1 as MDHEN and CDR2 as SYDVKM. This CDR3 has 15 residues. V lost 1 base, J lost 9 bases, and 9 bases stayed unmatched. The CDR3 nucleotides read TGTGCCAGCAGTTTATTGGGGGGAGGGCCTTTTGAGCAGTTCTTC. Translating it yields CASSLLGGGPFEQFF. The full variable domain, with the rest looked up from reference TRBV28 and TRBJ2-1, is DVKVTQSSRYLVKRTGEKVFLECVQDMDHENMFWYRQDPGLGLRLIYFSYDVKMKEKGDIPEGYSVSREKKERFSLILESASTNQTSMYLCASSLLGGGPFEQFFGPGTRLTVL.

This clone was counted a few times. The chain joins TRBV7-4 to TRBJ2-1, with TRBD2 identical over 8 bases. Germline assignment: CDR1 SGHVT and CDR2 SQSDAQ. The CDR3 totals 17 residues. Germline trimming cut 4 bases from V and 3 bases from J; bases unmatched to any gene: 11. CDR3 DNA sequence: TGTGCCAGCAGCTCAGAGGCTCGGGAGGGGGGCTACAATGAGCAGTTCTTC. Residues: CASSSEAREGGYNEQFF.

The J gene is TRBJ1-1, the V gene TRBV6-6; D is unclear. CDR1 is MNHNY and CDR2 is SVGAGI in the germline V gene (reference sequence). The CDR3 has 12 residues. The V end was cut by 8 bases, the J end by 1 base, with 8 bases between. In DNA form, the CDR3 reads TGTGCCAGCGGAGAAGGGAACACTGAAGCTTTCTTT. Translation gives CASGEGNTEAFF.

As DNA, the CDR3 is TGTGCCAGCAGTGAACGAGGGCGGGGGGACCGACAAGAGACCCAGTACTTC. Translating gives CASSERGRGDRQETQYF. The chain couples TRBV6-1 to TRBJ2-5, with 8 nucleotides matching TRBD2. The V gene end was trimmed by 2 bases and the J gene end by 2 bases; junction bases not matched to a gene: 10. Germline assignment: CDR1 MNHNS and CDR2 SASEGT. This CDR3 spans 17 amino acids.

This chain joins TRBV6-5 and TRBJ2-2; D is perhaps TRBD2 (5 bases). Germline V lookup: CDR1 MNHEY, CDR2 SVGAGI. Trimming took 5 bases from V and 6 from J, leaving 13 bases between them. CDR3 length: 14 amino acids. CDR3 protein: CASSARMEAGELFF. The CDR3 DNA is TGTGCCAGCAGTGCTAGGATGGAGGCCGGGGAGCTGTTTTTT.

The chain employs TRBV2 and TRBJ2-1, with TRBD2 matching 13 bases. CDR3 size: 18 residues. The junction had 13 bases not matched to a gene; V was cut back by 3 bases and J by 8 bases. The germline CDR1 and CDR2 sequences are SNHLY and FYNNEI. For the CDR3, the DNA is TGTGCCAGCAGTGAGTTCCTACTAGCGGGAGGGCCTGGGGATGAGCAGTTCTTC. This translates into CASSEFLLAGGPGDEQFF.

The CDR3 loop reads CAWSETSNYGYTF. The DNA of the CDR3 is TGTGCCTGGAGTGAGACATCTAACTATGGCTACACCTTC. The chain is built from TRBV30 and TRBJ1-2, with D uncertain. This CDR3 is 13 amino acids long. The ends were cut back, 1 base at V and 0 bases at J, with 6 bases in the middle. Germline lookup yields CDR1 GTSNPN and CDR2 SVGIG (reference sequence). Together with reference TRBV30 and TRBJ1-2, the CDR3 gives the full variable domain: SQTIHQWPATLVQPVGSPLSLECTVEGTSNPNLYWYRQAAGRGLQLLFYSVGIGQISSEVPQNLSASRPQDRQFILSSKKLLLSDSGFYLCAWSETSNYGYTFGSGTRLTVV.

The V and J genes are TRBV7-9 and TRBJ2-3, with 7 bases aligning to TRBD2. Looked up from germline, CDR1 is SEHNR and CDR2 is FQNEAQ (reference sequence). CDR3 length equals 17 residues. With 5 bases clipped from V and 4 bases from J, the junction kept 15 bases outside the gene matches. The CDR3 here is CASSPQTGTKDPDTQYF. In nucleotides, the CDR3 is TGTGCCAGCAGCCCACAGACCGGGACTAAGGATCCAGATACGCAGTATTTT.

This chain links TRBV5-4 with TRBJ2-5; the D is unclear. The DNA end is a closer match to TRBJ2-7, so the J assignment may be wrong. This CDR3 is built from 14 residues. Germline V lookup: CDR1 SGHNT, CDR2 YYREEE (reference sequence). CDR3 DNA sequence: TGTGCCAGCAGCTTGGGGTTTACCTCCTACGAGCAGTACTTC. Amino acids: CASSLGFTSYEQYF.